This T cell receptor (beta chain) was sequenced for a study of T cell changes during pregnancy in multiple sclerosis (dated by TCRdb to between 2017 and 2020). Background for the entire study: Changes in the T cell repertoire over the course of pregnancy were examined in this study in women with multiple sclerosis.

V gives up 0 bases and J gives up 9 bases, and the segment between their germline ends measures 12 bases. CDR1 and CDR2, per the germline V gene, are MGHRA and YSYEKL. Including the terminal cysteine and phenylalanine, the CDR3 comprises 15 residues. Of all the DNA, just the CDR3 is kept, 45 bases in frame from base 1. About this clone itself: Its cognate antigen has yet to be identified. No base qualities exist here, and no much larger clone lies one base off it.

Library preparation was by the immunoSEQ multiplex PCR assay. TCRdb took over this immuneACCESS table, retaining in-frame rearrangements with V and J assigned. Such tables are incomplete; in checked studies, under half of the missing clones stem from an unresolved V gene, and the remainder is unexplained. For this sample the table gives roughly 40,000 clones, of which almost 95% were detected only once. Under 0.9% of the sample is taken by the ten largest. This TCR came from a female donor with multiple sclerosis, enrolled in a pregnancy study. The material was CD4+ T cells from peripheral blood mononuclear cells, obtained before pregnancy. The sequence links TRBV4-1 to TRBJ1-6, with a weak D call of TRBD1 (5 bases match). The CDR3 here reads CASSQDWGIGSPLHF. At the DNA level, the sequence is TGCGCCAGCAGCCAAGACTGGGGCATCGGTTCACCCCTCCACTTT.